This T cell receptor (beta chain) is from a study of vaccination and CD4 T cells after COVID-19. The Oncomine TCR Beta short-read assay sequenced DNA from cultured CD4+ T cells. Genomic DNA was drawn out of CD4+ T cells grown in culture. A single record per CDR3 protein comes from TCRdb applying MiXCR to the PCR reads. The table includes some 8,900 distinct CDR3 sequences, 35% detected once. The junction had 10 bases not matched to a gene; V was cut back by 0 bases and J by 5 bases. Per germline, CDR1 MNHEY and CDR2 SVGEGT. The CDR3 covers 17 residues. This sample's treatment: roughly 10-day PBMC culture with coronavirus spike peptide pools or control peptides (ViraFEST assay). An unexposed donor provided the CD4+ T cells, which were collected before the COVID-19 pandemic (2011-2018). Points on this clonotype: Antigen: not known.

Material for sequencing was CD4+ T cells from blood, cultured in vitro. The chain employs TRBV6-2 or TRBV6-3 and TRBJ2-7, with TRBD2 identical over 10 bases. The clonotype comes from a human donor in good health. CDR3 DNA: TGTGCCAGCAGTTACTCGCCCCTAGCGGGAGCCACAGACGAGCAGTACTTC. Residues: CASSYSPLAGATDEQYF.